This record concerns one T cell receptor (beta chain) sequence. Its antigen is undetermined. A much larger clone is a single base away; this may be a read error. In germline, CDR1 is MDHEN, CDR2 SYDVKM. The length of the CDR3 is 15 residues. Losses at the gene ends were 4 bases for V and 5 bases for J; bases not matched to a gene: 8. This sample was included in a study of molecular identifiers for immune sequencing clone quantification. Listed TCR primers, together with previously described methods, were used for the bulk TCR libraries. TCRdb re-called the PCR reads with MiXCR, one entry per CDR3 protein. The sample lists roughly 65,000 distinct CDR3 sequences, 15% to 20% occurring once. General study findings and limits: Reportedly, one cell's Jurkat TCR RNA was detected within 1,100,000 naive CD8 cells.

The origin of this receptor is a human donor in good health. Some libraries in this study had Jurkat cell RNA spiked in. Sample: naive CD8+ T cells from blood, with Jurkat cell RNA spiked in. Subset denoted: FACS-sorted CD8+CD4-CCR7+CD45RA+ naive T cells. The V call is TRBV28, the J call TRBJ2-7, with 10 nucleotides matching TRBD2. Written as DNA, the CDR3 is TGTGCCAGCAGTTCCGTGCCTAGCGGGAGACACGAGCAGTACTTC. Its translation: CASSSVPSGRHEQYF.